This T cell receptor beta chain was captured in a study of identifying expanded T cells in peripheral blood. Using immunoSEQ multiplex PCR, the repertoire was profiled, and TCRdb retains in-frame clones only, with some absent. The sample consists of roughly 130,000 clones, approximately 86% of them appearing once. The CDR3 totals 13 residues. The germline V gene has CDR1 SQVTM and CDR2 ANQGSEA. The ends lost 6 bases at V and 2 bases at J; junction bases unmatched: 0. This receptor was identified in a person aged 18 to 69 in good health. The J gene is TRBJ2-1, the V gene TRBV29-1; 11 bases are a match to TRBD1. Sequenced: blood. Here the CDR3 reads CSVGQGAYNEQFF. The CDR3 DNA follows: TGCAGCGTGGGACAGGGGGCCTACAATGAGCAGTTCTTC.